The entry below describes one T cell receptor (beta chain). Its antigen remains unidentified. One base away lies a much larger clone, so this may be a sequencing read error. Isolation yielded PBMCs, at least 7 million per sample, in every case. This record comes from a study of blood T cells in healthy people across ages. General observations from the study: Age advanced and TCR beta diversity per million T cells fell, roughly linearly. Possibly confounding the expanded clonotype changes was the fact that donor CMV status was unknown.

The use of a sample-barcoded 5' primer and a J-beta primer mix characterized a second PCR of about 7 to 12 cycles. Using its own MiXCR run on the 5' RACE reads, TCRdb lists one record per CDR3 protein. The sample holds around 1,700,000 distinct CDR3 sequences, 28% seen once. Germline CDR1 is SEHNR and CDR2 is FQNEAQ (reference sequence). CDR3 size: 16 residues. This TCR was sampled from a woman aged 30 to 39 in good health. The sequenced sample was blood. The V and J genes are TRBV7-9 and TRBJ2-1, with 7 positions matching TRBD2. The CDR3, as DNA: TGTGCCGGCAGCCCTTTGACGGGCGGGAGTTACAATGAGCAGTTCTTC. It translates to CAGSPLTGGSYNEQFF.